This T cell receptor beta chain was recovered during a study of naive and memory T cell subsets. General observations from the study: TCR transcript changes with activation or differentiation may affect this RNA method.

Trimming left V 3 bases short and J 2 bases short, with 7 bases between. Germline assignment: CDR1 SEHNR and CDR2 FQNEAQ (reference sequence). The CDR3 covers 13 residues. Ligated cDNA underwent four rounds of PCR with nested alpha and beta constant region primers and SP2. TCRdb re-called the UMI-ligation and nested PCR reads with MiXCR, one entry per CDR3 protein. The sample records around 35,000 distinct CDR3 sequences, around 10% being singletons. Treatment here: skin biopsy from PPD injection site in Mantoux-positive individual. A UMI-containing oligonucleotide was joined by 3' ligation to the TCR cDNA template. Tuberculin skin test biopsies were taken where PPD was injected in Mantoux-positive people. For this clonotype: As yet, its antigen is unknown.

The chain carries TRBV7-9 and TRBJ2-5, with D hard to call. This material consisted of skin, taken from a tuberculin skin test site. The TCR sequence derives from an adult in good health. The CDR3 here is CASSFRLQETQYF. The CDR3 DNA sequence: TGTGCCAGCAGCTTCAGGCTACAAGAGACCCAGTACTTC. The variable domain in full, with the rest retrieved from reference TRBV7-9 and TRBJ2-5, is DTGVSQNPRHKITKRGQNVTFRCDPISEHNRLYWYRQTLGQGPEFLTYFQNEAQLEKSRLLSDRFSAERPKGSFSTLEIQRTEQGDSAMYLCASSFRLQETQYFGPGTRLLVL.